The rows below give T cell receptor beta chains drawn from one sample of a study of CXCR3-negative and CXCR3-positive naive CD8 T cells. TCRdb reprocessed the 5' RACE reads and reports one entry per CDR3 protein, with no DNA. In total, the table holds more than 70,000 distinct CDR3 sequences. Input material: naive CXCR3+ CD8+ T cells from blood. These receptors came from a human donor in good health. Some clones in this sample may be carry-over from other donors' samples. Each CDR3 is given with its conserved first and last residue.

>TRBV6-2/TRBV6-3|TRBJ2-7
CASSYSTGATEKQYF
>TRBV7-3|TRBJ1-1
CASSLTGQGNTEAFF
>TRBV28|TRBJ2-1
CASSLETSGPSDEQFF
>TRBV21-1|TRBJ1-2
CASSNPSGLIYGYTF
>TRBV4-1|TRBJ1-1
CASSQDNGGWTEAFF
>TRBV29-1|TRBJ1-2
CSVEGVTGGGSNYGYTF
>TRBV12-3/TRBV12-4|TRBJ1-1
CASSLALYTEAFF
>TRBV7-3|TRBJ2-7
CASSLGAEYEQYF
>TRBV12-3/TRBV12-4|TRBJ2-1
CASSLDRTYNEQFF
>TRBV7-2|TRBJ2-1
CASSPYTGLAGGANYNEQFF
>TRBV5-4|TRBJ1-2
CATLTTRGYTF
>TRBV20-1|TRBJ1-5
CSARQGFRDYSNQPQHF
>TRBV27|TRBJ2-7
CASWGTSGYEQYF
>TRBV4-3|TRBJ2-6
CASSQDFGSGANVLTF
>TRBV28|TRBJ2-7
CASSQPSGSTYEQYF
>TRBV7-6|TRBJ2-3
CASSLVQGRSDRQYF